This T cell receptor beta chain originates from a study of T cell responses to AZD1222 COVID-19 vaccine. Using immunoSEQ multiplex PCR, the repertoire was profiled, and TCRdb retains in-frame clones only, with some absent. The data contain over 100,000 clones, about 85% of them singletons. CDR1 SGHAT and CDR2 FQNNGV come from the germline V gene. CDR3 size: 13 residues. Trimming removed 6 bases at V and 3 bases at J, with 12 bases between. Sequencing used peripheral blood, obtained on day 0 of AZD1222 vaccination. This sequence was found in an adult in good health. This rearrangement joins TRBV11-2 to TRBJ2-7, with a weak D call TRBD2 (5 bases). The CDR3 is CASRPKAGYEQYF. CDR3 nucleotides: TGTGCCAGCAGGCCTAAGGCGGGCTACGAGCAGTACTTC.